This T cell receptor beta chain was sequenced in a study of blood T cell repertoires in COVID-19 (dated by TCRdb to 2020 to 2021). As for the study more broadly: Samples from collaborators originated in the United States, Italy and Spain and spanned both the acute and convalescent phases of COVID-19. The sample metadata nearly always contained a de-identified subject ID, COVID-19 status, age in years and sex. HLA class I and class II types, where available, came from metadata supplied by the sample provider rather than from assay-based typing. The material from the prospective study consisted of cDNA or gDNA derived from T cells, B-cell-depleted T cells, or PBMCs. Samples came from the ongoing ImmuneRACE study (first 160 participants) plus 1,254 subjects from 6 global collaborators. Deeply sampled blood TCRbeta repertoires from subjects exposed to, actively infected with, or recovered from COVID-19 were included in the dataset. The repertoires were made available in a free public database intended to serve as a resource for research on the immune response to SARS-CoV-2. Study-wide conclusions, independent of this receptor: Clinical and demographic metadata were provided uncurated, with the amount varying by source and participant.

A remark on this clone: Its antigen is unknown. It has no much larger one-base neighbor in the sample; base qualities were not kept.

The immunoSEQ Assay, a bias-controlled multiplex PCR, was used to amplify TCRbeta CDR3 regions from genomic DNA. Regarding the original processing steps: The number of nucleated cells in each sample was estimated by amplification of reference gene primers within the assay. To quantify the absolute abundance of each unique TCRbeta CDR3 rearrangement, sequence reads were collapsed and filtered. Productive Simpson clonality was computed per sample as the square root of Simpson's diversity index over productive rearrangements. TCRdb stores this immuneACCESS table with in-frame sequences only. Part of the clones is absent; in the studies checked, under half of the shortfall reflects unresolved V genes, and no reason is known for the rest. That table gives V, J and clone size, and the DNA gave D and trimming. This sample comprises roughly 260,000 clones, 65% to 90% of them detected only once. Approximately 4.8% of the sample is in the top ten clones.

Whole blood was collected in K2EDTA tubes by collaborating institutions according to the institutions' own protocols. For TCRbeta analysis, collaborators shipped samples in one of three forms: frozen whole blood, isolated PBMCs, or DNA extracted from either of those sample types. The clonotype comes from a woman aged 70 to 79 with acute or convalescent COVID-19. Sequenced input: peripheral blood.

The CDR3 region reads CASSQSGRFEAFF. The DNA reads TGTGCCAGCAGTCAAAGCGGGCGTTTCGAAGCTTTCTTT. The chain links TRBV25-1 with TRBJ1-1, with the D gene uncertain. CDR1 and CDR2 are drawn from the germline V gene: MGHDK, SYGVNS. Trimming at the junction amounts to 5 bases on V and 8 bases on J, and the germline ends lie 15 bases apart. The CDR3 measures 13 amino acids from cysteine to phenylalanine. CDR3 DNA is the only sequence kept; it has 39 bases, read in frame from the first base.